This T cell receptor beta chain was captured in a study of T cell responses to AZD1222 COVID-19 vaccine. The method was immunoSEQ multiplex PCR; TCRdb's version includes in-frame clones alone and lacks a portion of them. The table includes some 180,000 clones, 85% to 95% detected once. Notes on this clone: Its antigen is unknown.

General observations from the study: The donor cohort was predominantly white British with a female majority, and clonal diversity may have been underestimated.

The CDR3 sequence is 14 residues long. V dropped 0 bases and J dropped 7 bases, with 10 bases sitting between them. Per the germline V gene, CDR1 is GTSNPN and CDR2 is SVGIG (reference sequence). The chain links TRBV30 to TRBJ1-6; TRBD1 is a possible D gene (5 bases). Sequenced material: peripheral blood, taken 28 days after the second AZD1222 dose. The sequence was collected from an adult who received the AZD1222 COVID-19 vaccine. For the CDR3, the DNA is TGTGCCTGGAGTGTGACAGCCCAAAATTCACCCCTCCACTTT. Translating gives CAWSVTAQNSPLHF.